Each of the 24 T cell receptor beta chains below was sequenced from the same sample in a study of blood T cell repertoires in COVID-19 (TCRdb year 2020). Libraries were prepared through the immunoSEQ multiplex PCR assay. The immuneACCESS repertoire file appears here via TCRdb, limited to in-frame rearrangements. These files lack a portion of the clones; in checked studies, under half of the deficit traces to unresolved V genes, and the cause of the others is not known. The sample table contains over 300,000 clones; only one count was recorded for roughly 90% of them. Together, the top ten hold around 1.3% of the sample. Sequences were obtained from peripheral blood. Receptor source: a man aged 40-49 years with acute or convalescent COVID-19.

The gene calls are TRBV9 and TRBJ1-2; TRBD1 is a possible D gene (6 bases). Germline V gene lookup returns CDR1 SGDLS and CDR2 YYNGEE. This CDR3 is built from 14 residues. The V and J ends lost 4 bases and 6 bases respectively, with 16 bases between them. The CDR3 loop is CASSFSGGAHGYTF. The CDR3 DNA sequence: TGTGCCAGCAGCTTCAGTGGGGGGGCCCATGGCTACACCTTC.

V and J are TRBV5-1 and TRBJ1-4, with 8 positions matching TRBD1. Losses at the gene ends were 3 bases for V and 11 bases for J; bases not matched to a gene: 9. The CDR3 is 14 amino acids. Germline values: CDR1 SGHRS, CDR2 YFSETQ. The CDR3 nucleotides read TGCGCCAGCAGCTATGGAGACAGGGGCGAGAAACTGTTTTTT. Its protein is CASSYGDRGEKLFF. The complete variable domain, with remaining parts taken from reference TRBV5-1 and TRBJ1-4, reads KAGVTQTPRYLIKTRGQQVTLSCSPISGHRSVSWYQQTPGQGLQFLFEYFSETQRNKGNFPGRFSGRQFSNSRSEMNVSTLELGDSALYLCASSYGDRGEKLFFGSGTQLSVL.

This clone was recorded only once. The chain recombines TRBV20-1 with TRBJ2-7; TRBD2 is a possible D gene (5 bases). Trimming removed 3 bases at V and 4 bases at J, with 13 bases between. The germline V gene encodes CDR1 DFQATT and CDR2 SNEGSKA (reference sequence). This CDR3 region has 13 residues. CDR3 protein: CSASSPGLYEQYF. In nucleotides, the CDR3 is TGCAGTGCTAGTTCGCCGGGATTGTACGAGCAGTACTTC.

The chain couples TRBV5-1 to TRBJ2-3; TRBD2 matches 11 bases. Germline V gene sequence: CDR1 SGHRS, CDR2 YFSETQ. The CDR3 extends over 16 amino acids. V gave up 1 base and J gave up 4 bases; unmatched junction bases: 5. The DNA for the CDR3 is TGCGCCAGCAGCTTGACTAGCGGGGGTATTTCAGATACGCAGTATTTT. This sequence encodes CASSLTSGGISDTQYF.

The chain employs TRBV19 and TRBJ1-5, with D possibly being TRBD1 (5 bases). V dropped 3 bases and J dropped 2 bases, with 11 bases sitting between them. Germline V gives CDR1 LNHDA, CDR2 SQIVND (reference sequence). The CDR3 totals 15 residues. CDR3 in amino acids: CASSISGRGNQPQHF. CDR3 nucleotide sequence: TGTGCCAGTAGTATTTCCGGCAGGGGCAATCAGCCCCAGCATTTT.

The gene calls are TRBV5-1 and TRBJ1-1, with 7 nucleotides matching TRBD1. V was clipped by 4 bases and J by 3 bases; unmatched bases: 9. The CDR3 extends over 15 amino acids. Looked up from germline, CDR1 is SGHRS and CDR2 is YFSETQ. Here the CDR3 reads CASSLRTGRDTEAFF. The DNA for the CDR3 is TGCGCCAGCAGCCTTCGGACAGGTAGGGACACTGAAGCTTTCTTT.

This clone was seen a few times. V and J are TRBV20-1 and TRBJ2-7; D is uncertain. The CDR3 covers 11 residues. Trimming cost V 2 bases and J 4 bases, with 6 bases left between them. Germline CDR1 reads DFQATT; CDR2 reads SNEGSKA (reference sequence). For the CDR3, the DNA is TGCAGTGCTAGACCAGAATACGAGCAGTACTTC. This sequence encodes CSARPEYEQYF.

CDR3 region: CASSLGTGSVPQHF. In nucleotides, the CDR3 is TGCGCCAGCAGCTTGGGGACAGGGTCTGTGCCCCAGCATTTT. This chain uses TRBV5-1 with TRBJ1-5, with TRBD1 matching over 8 bases. Germline V lookup: CDR1 SGHRS, CDR2 YFSETQ. Trimming cost V 0 bases and J 9 bases; bases outside gene matches: 5. The CDR3 consists of 14 residues.

This chain uses TRBV14 with TRBJ2-5; a possible D gene is TRBD2 (6 bases). The germline V and J ends were trimmed by 1 base and 7 bases, with 10 bases remaining between them. Germline CDR1 and CDR2: SGHDN and FVKESK. This CDR3 contains 13 residues. The CDR3 loop reads CASSQAGTGTQYF. In DNA, the CDR3 is TGTGCCAGCAGCCAAGCAGGGACTGGGACCCAGTACTTC.

The chain uses TRBV27 and TRBJ1-6; TRBD1 agrees at 10 bases. Germline loops: CDR1 MNHEY, CDR2 SMNVEV (reference sequence). The trim removed 2 bases at V and 8 bases at J, leaving 3 bases unmatched. This CDR3 is built from 15 residues. Here the CDR3 reads CASSLTTGGDSPLHF. CDR3 nucleotide sequence: TGTGCCAGCAGTTTAACGACAGGGGGCGATTCACCCCTCCACTTT.

This clone was seen a handful of times. This sequence joins TRBV2 and TRBJ1-5; D remains ambiguous. The V gene lost 8 bases and the J gene lost 2 bases, with 13 bases spanning the gap. CDR1 is SNHLY and CDR2 is FYNNEI in the germline V gene. CDR3 length: 14 residues. The CDR3 DNA is TGTGCCAGCGGGTCAGGAGGCGGCAATCAGCCCCAGCATTTT. The encoded protein is CASGSGGGNQPQHF.

This clone was observed a handful of times. The chain uses TRBV10-3 and TRBJ1-1, with 11 bases that match TRBD1. The V gene's germline CDR1 is ENHRY and CDR2 SYGVKD. V was pared by 6 bases and J by 8 bases, with 8 bases of the junction left unmatched. There are 14 residues in the CDR3. CDR3 protein: CAISEDRGRGEAFF. CDR3 DNA: TGTGCCATCAGCGAGGACAGGGGGCGAGGAGAAGCTTTCTTT.

The chain combines TRBV5-1 with TRBJ2-3; possible D gene TRBD1, 6 bases. Germline V gene sequence: CDR1 SGHRS, CDR2 YFSETQ. V was shortened by 4 bases and J by 0 bases, with 12 bases between the two germline ends. The CDR3 length is 15 residues. This chain's CDR3 is CASSAGTPSTDTQYF. CDR3 bases: TGCGCCAGCAGCGCAGGGACACCTAGCACAGATACGCAGTATTTT.

The chain employs TRBV5-1 and TRBJ2-3, with TRBD1 identical over 10 bases. The germline gives CDR1 SGHRS, CDR2 YFSETQ. The CDR3 is made up of 19 amino acids. V was pared by 3 bases and J by 3 bases, with 16 bases of the junction left unmatched. CDR3 residues: CASSWRQGASGGFTDTQYF. For the CDR3, the DNA is TGCGCCAGCAGCTGGAGACAGGGGGCCTCAGGGGGTTTTACAGATACGCAGTATTTT.

This clone has only a few counts. The CDR3 spells CASSSTDFYEQYF. The CDR3 bases are TGTGCCAGCAGCTCGACAGATTTTTACGAGCAGTACTTC. The chain has TRBV5-8 and TRBJ2-7; D may be TRBD1 (5 bases). Per germline, CDR1 SGHTS and CDR2 YDEGEE. This CDR3 has 13 residues. V shed 3 bases and J shed 4 bases, with 11 bases lying between them.

The J gene is TRBJ2-1, the V gene TRBV11-2; 10 bases align to TRBD2. The CDR3 runs to 17 residues. J lost 6 bases, V lost 5 bases, and 13 bases had no gene match. The germline V gene has CDR1 SGHAT and CDR2 FQNNGV. The CDR3 sequence: CASSQPGTSDYRNEQFF. CDR3 sequence (DNA): TGTGCCAGCAGCCAACCGGGGACTAGCGACTACCGCAATGAGCAGTTCTTC.

The rearrangement links TRBV9 to TRBJ2-7; D remains ambiguous. This CDR3 is 15 amino acids long. Trimming removed 0 bases at V and 0 bases at J, with 10 bases between. Germline CDR1 and CDR2: SGDLS and YYNGEE. The CDR3 here is CASSVVPGSSYEQYF. CDR3 nucleotides: TGTGCCAGCAGCGTAGTTCCGGGTAGCTCCTACGAGCAGTACTTC.

The chain joins TRBV9 to TRBJ1-6; D might be TRBD1 (6 bases). Per germline, CDR1 SGDLS and CDR2 YYNGEE. Trimming took 6 bases from V and 0 from J, leaving 10 bases between them. The CDR3 extends over 15 amino acids. The CDR3 spells CASNPDSSYNSPLHF. DNA of the CDR3: TGTGCCAGCAACCCGGACAGCTCCTATAATTCACCCCTCCACTTT.

This chain links TRBV30 with TRBJ2-1, with D perhaps matching TRBD1 (7 bases). The CDR3 has 17 residues. Trimming shortened V by 4 bases and J by 7 bases, and 26 bases separated the two germline ends. Germline V gives CDR1 GTSNPN, CDR2 SVGIG (reference sequence). This CDR3 is CAWKVWLGQGGVNEQFF. CDR3 DNA: TGTGCCTGGAAAGTCTGGCTGGGGCAGGGGGGAGTGAATGAGCAGTTCTTC.

Comment on this clone: The same CDR3 is also encoded by other DNA sequences in this sample. V is TRBV19 and J is TRBJ2-2, with D possibly matching TRBD1 (5 bases). CDR1 is LNHDA, CDR2 SQIVND, per germline (reference sequence). V lost 3 bases and J 1 base, leaving 6 bases between the germline ends. The length of the CDR3 is 14 residues. DNA of the CDR3: TGTGCCAGTAGTATTCAGGGGAACACCGGGGAGCTGTTTTTT. Translated: CASSIQGNTGELFF.

The chain links TRBV7-9 to TRBJ2-7; 10 nucleotides line up with TRBD2. Germline assignment: CDR1 SEHNR and CDR2 FQNEAQ (reference sequence). The junction had 12 bases not matched to a gene; V was cut back by 5 bases and J by 2 bases. The CDR3 length is 17 residues. CDR3 bases: TGTGCCAGCAGCACAAAAATAGCGGGAGGAAGCACCTACGAGCAGTACTTC. Translating gives CASSTKIAGGSTYEQYF.

This clone has just a few counts. The V and J genes are TRBV7-3 and TRBJ2-2, with 10 bases matching TRBD1. The CDR3 consists of 15 residues. Germline V gene sequence: CDR1 SGHTA, CDR2 FQGTGA. V lost 4 bases to trimming and J lost 6 bases; unmatched junction nucleotides: 5. This CDR3 is CASSSDGTGAGELFF. CDR3 DNA: TGTGCCAGCAGCTCAGATGGGACAGGGGCCGGGGAGCTGTTTTTT.

The chain has TRBV28 and TRBJ2-2, with 9 positions matching TRBD1. Unmatched junction bases numbered 11, after V lost 6 bases and J lost 6 bases. The germline V gene has CDR1 MDHEN and CDR2 SYDVKM. This CDR3 has 16 residues. The CDR3: CASRKVGTGLAGELFF. CDR3 bases: TGTGCCAGCAGGAAGGTTGGGACAGGGCTCGCCGGGGAGCTGTTTTTT.

The chain links TRBV7-3 to TRBJ2-3; the D gene is possibly TRBD1 (6 bases). This CDR3 has 15 residues. V lost 1 base to trimming and J lost 4 bases, with 12 bases between them. Per the germline V gene, CDR1 is SGHTA and CDR2 is FQGTGA. For the CDR3, the DNA is TGTGCCAGCAGCTTAAGGGGGCAGGGGTCAGATACGCAGTATTTT. Encoded protein: CASSLRGQGSDTQYF.